The 32 T cell receptor beta chains below were found in one sample sequenced in a study of blood T cell repertoires in COVID-19. Sequencing used immunoSEQ multiplex PCR; TCRdb keeps in-frame clones, though not all of them. Of 150,000 or so clones in the sample, about 80% were seen once. Sample: peripheral blood. The receptors shown here come from a woman of 80 years or more with acute or convalescent COVID-19.

The chain links TRBV30 to TRBJ2-2, with a weak D call TRBD2 (5 bases). This CDR3 has 14 residues. Germline CDR1 reads GTSNPN; CDR2 reads SVGIG (reference sequence). The germline V and J ends were trimmed by 7 bases and 5 bases, with 17 bases remaining between them. As DNA, the CDR3 is TGTGCCTTTGAGGGAGTCCGGAAGACCGGGGAGCTGTTTTTT. This codes for CAFEGVRKTGELFF.

This clone showed up just a few times. The rearrangement links TRBV21-1 to TRBJ2-5; TRBD1 reflects the table's D call only, with no check against the DNA. TRBV21-1 is labeled a pseudogene. This CDR3 contains 16 residues. The CDR3 loop is CASSKERRMDKETQYF. CDR3 coding DNA: TGTGCCAGCAGCAAAGAAAGACGGATGGACAAAGAGACCCAGTACTTC.

V and J are TRBV18 and TRBJ1-1; D not resolved. This CDR3 comprises 14 residues. Germline V lookup: CDR1 KGHSH, CDR2 LQKENI. V was pared by 3 bases and J by 1 base, with 9 bases between. Here the CDR3 DNA reads TGTGCCAGCTCACCCGAGGGTGGGAACACTGAAGCTTTCTTT. Protein sequence: CASSPEGGNTEAFF. Filled out from reference TRBV18 and TRBJ1-1, the complete variable domain reads NAGVMQNPRHLVRRRGQEARLRCSPMKGHSHVYWYRQLPEEGLKFMVYLQKENIIDESGMPKERFSAEFPKEGPSILRIQQVVRGDSAAYFCASSPEGGNTEAFFGQGTRLTVV.

The chain combines TRBV5-5 with TRBJ2-5, with 7 bases identical to TRBD1. This CDR3 has 14 residues. Trimming removed 0 bases from V and 4 bases from J; junction bases left unmatched: 3. Looked up from germline, CDR1 is SGHKS and CDR2 is YYEKEE (reference sequence). CDR3 DNA: TGTGCCAGCAGCTTGGGGACAGGTAGAGAGACCCAGTACTTC. Translation: CASSLGTGRETQYF.

The chain has TRBV18 and TRBJ1-6, with D uncertain. Germline CDR1 and CDR2: KGHSH and LQKENI. Trimming shortened V by 6 bases and J by 4 bases, and 16 bases separated the two germline ends. The CDR3 spans 16 residues. The chain's CDR3 is CASSTAGSGYNSPLHF. The CDR3 coding sequence is TGTGCCAGCTCCACGGCCGGGTCGGGGTATAATTCACCCCTCCACTTT.

J is TRBJ1-2 and V is TRBV11-2; D possibly corresponds to TRBD1 (5 bases). The V and J ends lost 4 bases and 8 bases respectively, with 11 bases between them. Germline CDR1 is SGHAT and CDR2 is FQNNGV. The length of the CDR3 is 12 residues. CDR3 sequence (DNA): TGTGCCAGCAGCTCGGGGGTGAGGGGCTACACCTTC. This encodes CASSSGVRGYTF.

V gene TRBV10-1 combines with J gene TRBJ2-7, with D hard to call. The CDR3 runs 17 residues. CDR1 WNHNN and CDR2 SYGVQD come from the germline V gene (reference sequence). The V gene lost 3 bases and the J gene lost 1 base, with 19 bases spanning the gap. The CDR3 DNA reads TGCGCCAGCAGTGACCCCCGGAAAACCGGGTCATCCTACGAGCAGTACTTC. This encodes CASSDPRKTGSSYEQYF.

This chain connects TRBV21-1 to TRBJ2-1; the table's D gene call, TRBD2, was not cross checked with the DNA. TRBV21-1 is reported as a pseudogene. The CDR3 has 22 residues. CDR3 nucleotides: TGTGCCAGCAGCAAAAGGAACCCCTCCGGGCGGGAGGGTCCTAAGAATTGCAATGAGCAGTTCTTC. This gives the protein CASSKRNPSGREGPKNCNEQFF.

This chain connects TRBV5-6 to TRBJ2-5, with D uncertain. Trimming removed 0 bases at V and 5 bases at J, with 14 bases between. This CDR3 spans 15 amino acids. Germline V gene sequence: CDR1 SGHDT, CDR2 YYEEEE. In DNA form, the CDR3 reads TGTGCCAGCAGCTTGGTCGTCGGCGGTGGGGAGACCCAGTACTTC. Encoded protein: CASSLVVGGGETQYF. Combining the CDR3 with reference TRBV5-6 and TRBJ2-5 gives the whole variable domain DAGVTQSPTHLIKTRGQQVTLRCSPKSGHDTVSWYQQALGQGPQFIFQYYEEEERQRGNFPDRFSGHQFPNYSSELNVNALLLGDSALYLCASSLVVGGGETQYFGPGTRLLVL.

The chain joins TRBV11-2 to TRBJ1-3; 7 nucleotides line up with TRBD1. V shed 5 bases and J 4 bases; nucleotides not matched to a gene: 2. This CDR3 has 13 residues. Germline assignment: CDR1 SGHAT and CDR2 FQNNGV. CDR3 residues: CASSATGGNTIYF. CDR3 coding DNA: TGTGCCAGCAGCGCGACAGGGGGAAACACCATATATTTT.

V and J are TRBV4-3 and TRBJ2-3, with 9 bases fitting TRBD2. V lost 3 bases and J lost 3; bases outside the gene matches: 4. Germline CDR1 and CDR2: LGHNA and YSLEER. The CDR3 has 15 residues. CDR3 sequence reads: CASSQAAGGTDTQYF. The CDR3 coding sequence is TGCGCCAGCAGCCAGGCAGCGGGAGGTACAGATACGCAGTATTTT.

The chain is built from TRBV27 and TRBJ2-2, with D maybe TRBD1 (6 bases). The germline gives CDR1 MNHEY, CDR2 SMNVEV (reference sequence). Trimming cost V 6 bases and J 5 bases, with 19 bases left between them. This CDR3 has 16 residues. The CDR3 region has the DNA TGTGCCAGCAGACCAACAGGGCCCCGAGGGACCGGGGAGCTGTTTTTT. Translated: CASRPTGPRGTGELFF.

This chain connects TRBV11-1 to TRBJ2-1; unclear D gene. Between the trimmed V and J ends, which lost 1 base and 4 bases, there was a span of 14 bases. Germline values: CDR1 SGHAT, CDR2 FQDESV (reference sequence). The CDR3 is 16 amino acids. CDR3 residues: CASSLVRVAVYNEQFF. CDR3 coding DNA: TGTGCCAGCAGCTTAGTAAGAGTAGCTGTGTACAATGAGCAGTTCTTC.

V usage is TRBV2 and J usage is TRBJ1-4, with D perhaps matching TRBD1 (6 bases). The CDR3 is made up of 13 amino acids. V was shortened by 8 bases and J by 8 bases, with 15 bases between the two germline ends. Germline V gene lookup returns CDR1 SNHLY and CDR2 FYNNEI. The DNA for the CDR3 is TGTGCCAGCTCCCCAGAAGGGGGAGAAAAACTGTTTTTT. It specifies CASSPEGGEKLFF.

The V call is TRBV5-6, the J call TRBJ2-7; a weak D match, TRBD2 (5 bases). This CDR3 is 15 amino acids long. Germline assignment: CDR1 SGHDT and CDR2 YYEEEE. Trimming removed 2 bases from V and 4 bases from J, with 16 bases in between. CDR3: CASSFRSSSPYEQYF. DNA for the CDR3: TGTGCCAGCAGCTTTCGGTCTAGCTCCCCGTACGAGCAGTACTTC.

The chain recombines TRBV7-2 with TRBJ1-1; D unclear. The CDR3 is 12 residues long. CDR1 and CDR2 (germline): SGHTA, FQGNSA. V was trimmed by 3 bases and J by 1 base, leaving 3 bases between them. The CDR3 DNA follows: TGTGCCAGCAGCTTCTCGAACACTGAAGCTTTCTTT. Translated, it gives CASSFSNTEAFF.

This chain joins TRBV11-2 and TRBJ1-2; unclear D gene. The CDR3 has 15 amino acids. Germline loops: CDR1 SGHAT, CDR2 FQNNGV. Trimming pared 1 base from V and 1 base from J, leaving 10 bases between. The CDR3 protein is CASSLVAGSNYGYTF. Here the CDR3 DNA reads TGTGCCAGCAGCTTAGTTGCGGGGAGTAACTATGGCTACACCTTC.

The chain links TRBV20-1 to TRBJ1-3, with D unresolved. Germline V gives CDR1 DFQATT, CDR2 SNEGSKA (reference sequence). This CDR3 is 14 amino acids long. V was cut by 3 bases and J by 0 bases, with 9 bases left in between. This CDR3 reads CSASNPSSGNTIYF. The DNA of the CDR3 is TGCAGTGCTAGTAACCCGAGCTCTGGAAACACCATATATTTT.

This rearrangement joins TRBV5-4 to TRBJ1-4; D remains unclear. Germline-derived CDR1 and CDR2 are SGHNT and YYREEE (reference sequence). V lost 0 bases to trimming and J lost 8 bases, with 17 bases between them. This CDR3 region has 16 residues. CDR3 sequence reads: CASSLGTRHFQEKLFF. CDR3 nucleotides: TGTGCCAGCAGCTTGGGCACACGACACTTTCAAGAAAAACTGTTTTTT. The full variable domain, completed using reference TRBV5-4 and TRBJ1-4, is ETGVTQSPTHLIKTRGQQVTLRCSSQSGHNTVSWYQQALGQGPQFIFQYYREEENGRGNFPPRFSGLQFPNYSSELNVNALELDDSALYLCASSLGTRHFQEKLFFGSGTQLSVL.

The rearrangement uses TRBV6-2 or TRBV6-3 and TRBJ2-1; 11 nucleotides align to TRBD2. This CDR3 has 15 residues. CDR1 and CDR2 (germline): MNHEY, SVGEGT. Trimming cost V 4 bases and J 5 bases; bases outside gene matches: 4. The CDR3 DNA reads as TGTGCCAGCAGTTGGCCGGGACTAGCGGACAATGAGCAGTTCTTC. Its protein is CASSWPGLADNEQFF.

This sequence joins TRBV5-1 and TRBJ2-3, with 8 bases aligning to TRBD2. From germline, CDR1 is SGHRS and CDR2 YFSETQ. J was trimmed by 7 bases and V by 0 bases; bases with no gene match: 7. The CDR3 extends over 15 amino acids. The CDR3, as DNA: TGCGCCAGCAGCTTGGTACTAGCGGTGGGGAATACGCAGTATTTT. Its protein product is CASSLVLAVGNTQYF.

V gene TRBV12-5 combines with J gene TRBJ1-4, with D maybe TRBD1 (6 bases). Trimming left V 6 bases short and J 5 bases short, with 13 bases between. The CDR3 totals 14 residues. From germline, CDR1 is LGHNT and CDR2 FRNRAP. The CDR3 bases are TGTGCTAGTGGCCGGACAGCTAACAATGAAAAACTGTTTTTT. It specifies CASGRTANNEKLFF.

The V and J genes are TRBV10-2 and TRBJ1-5, with a possible D match to TRBD1 (5 bases). CDR3 size: 14 residues. Germline V lookup: CDR1 WSHSY, CDR2 SAAADI. The ends were cut back, 0 bases at V and 6 bases at J, with 9 bases in the middle. CDR3 bases: TGCGCCAGCAGTGAGTCGCGGGGGGTTCAGCCCCAGCATTTT. Translation: CASSESRGVQPQHF.

The V and J genes are TRBV7-9 and TRBJ2-1, with TRBD2 matching 8 bases. This CDR3 is built from 18 residues. Germline V gene data show CDR1 as SEHNR and CDR2 as FQNEAQ (reference sequence). The junction had 13 bases not matched to a gene; V was cut back by 2 bases and J by 4 bases. CDR3 nucleotides: TGTGCCAGCAGCTTACAGGGCAGCGCGGGAGGACCTTACAATGAGCAGTTCTTC. Protein sequence: CASSLQGSAGGPYNEQFF.

The chain uses TRBV20-1 and TRBJ1-1; D is unresolved. The CDR3 runs 11 residues. Deletions cut 6 bases from V and 11 bases from J, with 16 bases between. The germline gives CDR1 DFQATT, CDR2 SNEGSKA (reference sequence). CDR3 amino acids: CSATSRGRAFF. CDR3 in DNA: TGCAGTGCCACCTCGAGAGGGAGGGCTTTCTTT.

The table lists this clone with a few counts. This rearrangement joins TRBV5-6 to TRBJ2-2; D is undetermined. Trimming took 4 bases from V and 3 from J, leaving 16 bases between them. The CDR3 is 16 amino acids. Germline CDR1 and CDR2: SGHDT and YYEEEE. The CDR3, as DNA: TGTGCCAGCAGCGTCCAACGACTCCGTGACACCGGGGAGCTGTTTTTT. Its translation is CASSVQRLRDTGELFF.

CDR3 sequence (DNA): TGTGCCAGCTACAAGGACAGGTGTAACACTGAAGCTTTCTTT. Translating gives CASYKDRCNTEAFF. The chain joins TRBV21-1 to TRBJ1-1; the tabulated D call, TRBD1, remains unverified against the DNA. TRBV21-1 is flagged as a pseudogene. The CDR3 extends over 14 amino acids.

The rearrangement uses TRBV12-3 or TRBV12-4 and TRBJ2-2; tentatively, D is TRBD1 (6 bases). The CDR3 covers 12 residues. V was pared by 6 bases and J by 6 bases, with 8 bases between. The CDR3 spells CASSPGAGELFF. CDR3 DNA: TGTGCCAGCAGCCCAGGGGCCGGGGAGCTGTTTTTT.

The chain employs TRBV5-5 and TRBJ2-6; D is unclear. V was shortened by 5 bases and J by 1 base, with 4 bases between the two germline ends. The V gene's germline CDR1 is SGHKS and CDR2 YYEKEE (reference sequence). The CDR3 is 13 amino acids. The CDR3 sequence: CASRSSGANVLTF. DNA for the CDR3: TGTGCCAGCAGGTCATCTGGGGCCAACGTCCTGACTTTC.

This clone was seen only a few times. The J gene is TRBJ1-5, the V gene TRBV10-3; 7 positions agree with TRBD1. CDR1 and CDR2 from the germline V gene are ENHRY and SYGVKD. V lost 4 bases, J lost 4 bases, and 4 bases stayed unmatched. This CDR3 region has 14 residues. This CDR3 reads CAISGGTENQPQHF. DNA of the CDR3: TGTGCCATCAGTGGGGGGACAGAAAATCAGCCCCAGCATTTT.

This chain links TRBV6-2 or TRBV6-3 with TRBJ2-3, with 8 bases fitting TRBD2. This CDR3 has 15 residues. Per the germline V gene, CDR1 is MNHEY and CDR2 is SVGEGT. Trimming cost V 2 bases and J 4 bases; bases outside gene matches: 5. In nucleotides, the CDR3 is TGTGCCAGCAGTTACACGGGAGGGCCCTCAGATACGCAGTATTTT. Its protein is CASSYTGGPSDTQYF.

This clone has a single count. The chain has TRBV9 and TRBJ2-7; D may be TRBD2 (8 bases). CDR3 length equals 19 residues. Germline CDR1 is SGDLS and CDR2 is YYNGEE. The ends were cut back, 4 bases at V and 2 bases at J, with 28 bases in the middle. The CDR3 here is CASSPQLRGGRGIPYEQYF. The CDR3 DNA follows: TGTGCCAGCAGCCCCCAACTTCGGGGGGGCAGGGGGATTCCCTACGAGCAGTACTTC.